A selection of T cell receptor beta chains follows, all from one sample in a study of blood T cell repertoires in COVID-19. TCRdb keeps only in-frame clones here, not all; method: immunoSEQ multiplex PCR. The sample has 350,000 or so clones; roughly 89% are singletons. Sequencing was done on a sample of peripheral blood. The receptors shown here come from a woman aged 60 to 75 with COVID-19, enrolled during active disease. CDR3s include the opening cysteine and the closing phenylalanine or tryptophan. The order of the fields is D gene, J gene, clone size, V gene, CDR3 DNA, CDR3 protein. A D gene is named only where the DNA matches it firmly. A row's size may be missing; if present it is once, few, many or a size class.

NA,TRBJ2-7,once,TRBV5-1,TGCGCCAGCAGCTACCAACGGACAGCTACCTACGAGCAGTACTTC,CASSYQRTATYEQYF
NA,TRBJ1-2,NA,TRBV4-2,TGTGCCAGCAGCCCTCTCGGGACACTGAGCTATGGCTACACCTTC,CASSPLGTLSYGYTF
TRBD1,TRBJ2-6,NA,TRBV7-9,TGTGCCAGCAGCTCCCGGGGACAGGGAAGCGGGGCCAACGTCCTGACTTTC,CASSSRGQGSGANVLTF
NA,TRBJ1-4,NA,TRBV5-1,TGCGCCAGCAGCTTGGTTGGCACAACTAATGAAAAACTGTTTTTT,CASSLVGTTNEKLFF
TRBD2,TRBJ2-3,NA,TRBV3-1/TRBV3-2,TGTGCCAGCAGCCTAATTAGCGGGGGCACGGGTACGCAGTATTTT,CASSLISGGTGTQYF
NA,TRBJ2-7,NA,TRBV28,TGTGCCAGCAGTTTATTCGGCGGCGCCTCCTACGAGCAGTACTTC,CASSLFGGASYEQYF
TRBD1,TRBJ1-2,NA,TRBV19,TGTGCCAGTAGTAGGAACAGGGGCATCTATGGCTACACCTTC,CASSRNRGIYGYTF
NA,TRBJ2-7,NA,TRBV18,TGTGCCAGCTCACCTCAGGGCGCCTACGAGCAGTACTTC,CASSPQGAYEQYF
NA,TRBJ2-5,NA,TRBV7-2,TGTGCCAGCAGCATTGCCGGGACTTCCCAAGAGACCCAGTACTTC,CASSIAGTSQETQYF
NA,TRBJ2-5,NA,TRBV7-8,TGTGCCAGCAGCCCCGGAGAGACCCAGTACTTC,CASSPGETQYF
TRBD1,TRBJ1-5,NA,TRBV28,TGTGCCAGCAGCAACCCGGGACAGCTCATGGCGGGTGGCAATCAGCCCCAGCATTTT,CASSNPGQLMAGGNQPQHF
NA,TRBJ1-5,NA,TRBV6-5,TGTGCCAGCAGCAGGGATAGGAGTAGCAATCAGCCCCAGCATTTT,CASSRDRSSNQPQHF
TRBD2,TRBJ2-3,NA,TRBV6-1,TGTGCCAGCAGTGTTAGTAGCGGGGGGAGCACAGATACGCAGTATTTT,CASSVSSGGSTDTQYF
NA,TRBJ2-1,NA,TRBV5-1,TGCGCCAGCAGCTTGGAAGGGAGGTATGAGCAGTTCTTC,CASSLEGRYEQFF
NA,TRBJ1-1,NA,TRBV3-1/TRBV3-2,TGTGCCAGCAGCCAGACAGCTGAAGCTTTCTTT,CASSQTAEAFF
NA,TRBJ1-1,NA,TRBV3-1/TRBV3-2,TGTGCCAGCAGCCACGGACCATTAGGTTCATGGGGCGCTTTCTTT,CASSHGPLGSWGAFF
TRBD1,TRBJ1-5,NA,TRBV18,TGTGCCAGCTCACCACCGCCGGGACAGCGGTTTTTTGGCAATCAGCCCCAGCATTTT,CASSPPPGQRFFGNQPQHF
NA,TRBJ2-1,NA,TRBV7-3,TGTGCCAGCAGCTGGGACTTTCCCAGCTCCTACAATGAGCAGTTCTTC,CASSWDFPSSYNEQFF
NA,TRBJ1-2,NA,TRBV6-5,TGTGCCAGCAGTTACGATTTGGAGGCTAACAGCTATGGCTACACCTTC,CASSYDLEANSYGYTF
NA,TRBJ1-4,NA,TRBV5-1,TGCGCCAGCAGAGACGGGAATGAAAAACTGTTTTTT,CASRDGNEKLFF
NA,TRBJ1-5,NA,TRBV3-1/TRBV3-2,TGTGCCAGCAGCCAAGAAGTCGGGCCCCAGCATTTT,CASSQEVGPQHF
NA,TRBJ2-1,NA,TRBV6-5,TGTGCCAGCAGTTACGGGCAGTACAATGAGCAGTTCTTC,CASSYGQYNEQFF
NA,TRBJ1-2,NA,TRBV6-6,TGTGCCAGCACTAAAGAATCAGGGACTAACTATGGCTACACCTTC,CASTKESGTNYGYTF
TRBD2,TRBJ2-7,NA,TRBV15,TGTGCCACCAGCCCGGGGGGGCGCAGGGACGAGCAGTACTTC,CATSPGGRRDEQYF
NA,TRBJ1-2,NA,TRBV25-1,TGTGCCAGCAGTGAAAACAGTCCTTATGGCTACACCTTC,CASSENSPYGYTF
TRBD1,TRBJ2-3,NA,TRBV5-5,TGTGCCAGCAGCTTGGATCAAGGGGGCTTAGATACGCAGTATTTT,CASSLDQGGLDTQYF
NA,TRBJ2-1,NA,TRBV2,TGTGCCAGCAGTCGAATCTACTACAATGAGCAGTTCTTC,CASSRIYYNEQFF
TRBD1,TRBJ2-7,NA,TRBV3-1/TRBV3-2,TGTGCCAGCAGCCGATTGGGGATGGGACAGGGTACCCACGAGCAGTACTTC,CASSRLGMGQGTHEQYF
TRBD1,TRBJ2-5,NA,TRBV11-2,TGTGCCAGCAGCTTCTCCAGGGGGCAAGAGACCCAGTACTTC,CASSFSRGQETQYF
TRBD1,TRBJ2-7,NA,TRBV29-1,TGCAGCGTTAAGCGGACAGGGGCGGTCTACGAGCAGTACTTC,CSVKRTGAVYEQYF
NA,TRBJ2-1,NA,TRBV18,TGTGCCAGCTCACCACTTAGGATAGTGGGAGGAGAGCAGTTCTTC,CASSPLRIVGGEQFF
TRBD1,TRBJ1-1,NA,TRBV7-9,TGTGCCAGCAGCCCACGGGACAGAGTTTACACTGAAGCTTTCTTT,CASSPRDRVYTEAFF
TRBD1,TRBJ2-6,NA,TRBV11-3,TGTGCCAGCAGCCCAGGGGGCCAGGCTGGGGCCAACGTCCTGACTTTC,CASSPGGQAGANVLTF
TRBD1,TRBJ1-2,NA,TRBV4-2,TGTGCCAGCAGCCGGACAGGGACAGGGGGAAACTATGGCTACACCTTC,CASSRTGTGGNYGYTF
TRBD1,TRBJ1-6,NA,TRBV7-9,TGTGCCAGCAGCTTAGGGGACAGCCCGAATTCACCCCTCCACTTT,CASSLGDSPNSPLHF
TRBD1,TRBJ1-2,NA,TRBV19,TGTGCCAGTAGTTACACCTTACAGGGGGCGCGAGCTGGCTACACCTTC,CASSYTLQGARAGYTF
NA,TRBJ2-3,NA,TRBV14,TGTGCCAGCAGCCAATCCTCTAGCACAGATACGCAGTATTTT,CASSQSSSTDTQYF
TRBD1,TRBJ1-3,once,TRBV11-2,TGTGCCAGCAGCTTAGATCCGGGACAGGGAAACACCATATATTTT,CASSLDPGQGNTIYF
NA,TRBJ2-5,NA,TRBV6-2/TRBV6-3,TGTGCCAGCAGTAGTAGGCGGGAGACCCAGTACTTC,CASSSRRETQYF
NA,TRBJ2-3,NA,TRBV3-1/TRBV3-2,TGTGCCAGCAGCCTGGGGGCCACAGATACGCAGTATTTT,CASSLGATDTQYF
NA,TRBJ1-5,NA,TRBV19,TGTGCCAGTAGCCGACAGGGCAATCAGCCCCAGCATTTT,CASSRQGNQPQHF
NA,TRBJ1-1,NA,TRBV28,TGTGCCAGCAGAATCGACAGCAGGAACACTGAAGCTTTCTTT,CASRIDSRNTEAFF
TRBD1,TRBJ2-7,NA,TRBV12-3/TRBV12-4,TGTGCCAGCAGTTTATGGACAGGGGGCGAGCAGTACTTC,CASSLWTGGEQYF
TRBD1,TRBJ2-1,NA,TRBV4-1,TGCGCCAGCAGCCAAGATCTGGGGGACAGCCAAGGGGAGCAGTTCTTC,CASSQDLGDSQGEQFF
TRBD1,TRBJ1-2,few,TRBV27,TGTGCCAGCTCCCGGGACAGGGGGCAAGGTGGCTACACCTTC,CASSRDRGQGGYTF
NA,TRBJ2-1,NA,TRBV19,TGTGCCAGTAGTGGCGGTGGGACAACCTATCGTAATGAGCAGTTCTTC,CASSGGGTTYRNEQFF
NA,TRBJ1-2,NA,TRBV19,TGTGCCAGTAGTCCGTTAGGGGTCAACTATGGCTACACCTTC,CASSPLGVNYGYTF